Described below is a single T cell receptor beta chain sequence and its context. It lacks a known antigen. Base-call qualities are not available, and no considerably larger clone is one nucleotide away. V is clipped by 4 bases and J by 7 bases, and the sequence between their germline boundaries is 13 bases long. The germline V gene supplies CDR1 SGHTA and CDR2 FQGNSA. From the cysteine up to the phenylalanine, the CDR3 has a length of 13 residues. The kept DNA is CDR3 alone, 39 bases in frame from the first base. These data come from a study of blood T cells in healthy people across ages (dated by TCRdb to about 2015). General notes on the study: In model experiments, template switching captured about one uniquely barcoded TCR beta cDNA molecule for every two T cells. To track age-related changes in TCR beta repertoire diversity, the study relied on deep sequencing normalized with unique cDNA molecular identifiers. The donors were divided into four age groups: young (average approximately 15 years), middle-aged (approximately 39), aged (approximately 62) and long-lived (around 80). To avoid experimental bias, donors of different ages were randomly spread across the sequencing lanes. For two donors (one aged 18 to 29 and one aged 80 or older), the study analyzed two additional independent replicas of 1 million unique cDNA reads from the same blood draw. Summary of the overall study and its limitations: Conclusive comparison of naive and antigen-experienced compartments was prevented by the profiling of bulk unsorted PBMCs. Observed TCR beta diversity correlated strongly with the percentage of naive T cells measured by flow cytometry. Compared with the aged group, the long-lived group had more naive CD4+ T cells, fewer expanded clones and increased TCR diversity, a pattern suggesting age selection. Estimates of total diversity based on one million sequenced T cells were regarded as lower bounds and as underestimates. Because donor CMV infection status was unknown, age-related changes in expanded clonotypes were potentially confounded. Observed TCR beta diversity per million T cells fell roughly linearly with age, and a significant reduction was already apparent by age around 39.

Library preparation employed 5' RACE. TCRdb names Illumina HiSeq 2500 as the instrument used. A second PCR of about 6 to 11 cycles was run with a J-beta primer mix and a sample-barcoded 5' primer. Each TCR beta cDNA molecule received a unique molecular identifier from a template-switch 5' adaptor carrying 12 random nucleotides. Each sample yielded at least 2.5 million CDR3-containing paired-end reads. The Mint cDNA synthesis kit, primed by a TRBC-specific oligonucleotide, was used to synthesize first-strand cDNA from all RNA. All cDNA was treated with uracil-DNA glycosylase and then went through a first 18-cycle PCR with the universal primers M1SS and BC2_uni_R. Per the original workflow: For normalization, 1 million high-quality reads, each with a distinct molecular identifier, were randomly selected from each sample. Instead of being binned into consensus sequences, reads that shared molecular identifiers were thrown out. CDR3 identification, clonotype clustering and error correction used MiTCR with a Q25 quality threshold and the strictest error-elimination algorithm. A nonparametric unseen species model using Euler transformation provided a lower-bound estimate of total TCR beta diversity. In TCRdb, the public reads were trimmed at Q25 with fastp and aligned with MiXCR, with productive beta chains retained. Every distinct CDR3 protein forms one entry, paired with its most common genes and DNA. The V and J calls were not made by the authors but by TCRdb's processing. Counted in this sample were about 650,000 distinct CDR3 sequences; roughly 30% of them appeared once. The ten largest make up roughly 15% of the sample.

The approximately 41 donors, aged about 6 to 100 years, were systemically healthy Caucasian individuals from Russia. Around 10 milliliters of peripheral blood were collected from each donor into EDTA-treated Vacutainer tubes. Ficoll-Paque density-gradient centrifugation was used to isolate PBMCs, with at least 6 million obtained per sample. Total RNA was extracted from PBMCs with Trizol reagent, with at least 5.5 micrograms obtained per sample. For every donor, flow cytometry on a PBMC aliquot measured the percentage of naive CD45RAhigh/CD27high T cells. The sequence came from a woman over 75 in good health. Donor details come from another sample of the same person, matched by shared clones. Recombination linked TRBV7-2 to TRBJ1-2, with a tentative D gene TRBD1 over 6 matching bases. The source material was blood. Here is the DNA: TGTGCCAGCAGCTCCCAACAGGGCTCTGGCTACACCTTC. This sequence encodes CASSSQQGSGYTF.